This TCR beta chain originates from a study of blood T cell repertoires in COVID-19. The wider study: Donors in the United States, Italy and Spain gave samples during acute or convalescent COVID-19.

TCRdb's table, derived via immunoSEQ multiplex PCR, lists solely in-frame clones and lacks some. Here the sample spans roughly 100,000 clones, around 88% being singletons. Patients from Seattle were sampled longitudinally, starting during active infection. The TCR was taken from a man aged 45 to 65 with COVID-19, enrolled during active disease. Material for sequencing was peripheral blood.

CDR3 loop: CASSIARGNTEAFF. The DNA for the CDR3 is TGTGCCAGTAGTATCGCCAGGGGGAACACTGAAGCTTTCTTT. This chain links TRBV19 with TRBJ1-1; weak D call: TRBD1 (6 bases). Germline loops: CDR1 LNHDA, CDR2 SQIVND (reference sequence). With 3 bases removed from V and 1 base from J, the gap between germline ends came to 9 bases. CDR3 size: 14 residues. The variable domain in full, completed from reference TRBV19 and TRBJ1-1, reads DGGITQSPKYLFRKEGQNVTLSCEQNLNHDAMYWYRQDPGQGLRLIYYSQIVNDFQKGDIAEGYSVSREKKESFPLTVTSAQKNPTAFYLCASSIARGNTEAFFGQGTRLTVV.